This T cell receptor (beta chain) was observed in a study of CD8+ T cells in alopecia areata. From germline, CDR1 is MGHDK and CDR2 SYGVNS. The V gene lost 1 base and the J gene lost 5 bases, with 12 bases spanning the gap. This CDR3 has 14 amino acids. cDNA reverse transcribed from extracted RNA served as the sequencing template. Some clones are missing from TCRdb's copy, which holds only in-frame ones; the method was immunoSEQ multiplex PCR. This table holds approximately 180,000 clones, about 70% found once. The genes are TRBV25-1 and TRBJ2-7, with D maybe TRBD2 (5 bases). The receptor was derived from a human donor with alopecia areata. The sample here was CD8+ T cells sorted from blood, taken at week 0. The CDR3 here is CASSESGGGNEQYF. CDR3 in DNA: TGTGCCAGCAGTGAATCGGGCGGAGGCAACGAGCAGTACTTC.